The TCR beta chain under discussion was sequenced for a study of blood T cell repertoires in COVID-19. At the level of the study: Donors in the United States, Italy and Spain gave samples during acute or convalescent COVID-19. PBMCs, B-cell-depleted T cells, or T cells provided the cDNA or gDNA that made up the material.

There are 14 residues in the CDR3. V lost 6 bases to trimming and J lost 0 bases, with 12 bases between them. Germline CDR1 is SNHLY and CDR2 is FYNNEI. Libraries were prepared by immunoSEQ multiplex PCR; TCRdb keeps only in-frame clonotypes and omits some of them. In the table there are nearly 200,000 clones, roughly 80% of which are singletons. This chain connects TRBV2 to TRBJ2-7; no definite D call. Sequencing was done on a sample of peripheral blood. The sequence came from a human donor in a cohort sampled during active COVID-19. The DNA of the CDR3 is TGTGCCAGCAGGGGCTGGGTTAGCTCCTACGAGCAGTACTTC. The encoded protein is CASRGWVSSYEQYF.